These 30 T cell receptor beta chains were all obtained from the same sample, sequenced in a study of response to subunit inactivated influenza vaccine. TCRdb re-analysed the RT-PCR reads in MiXCR, keeping a single row per CDR3 protein. This sample has more than 550,000 distinct CDR3 sequences, with 12% found just once. This specimen was PBMCs from blood, taken on the day of vaccination. Receptors originate from a man aged 45-60 years who received an inactivated influenza vaccine.

CDR3 nucleotides: TGTGCCATTTCGCAGGCGGGGGTATCAGATACGCAGTATTTT. Protein: CAISQAGVSDTQYF. The V call is TRBV28, the J call TRBJ2-3; 7 bases fit TRBD2. Germline assignment: CDR1 MDHEN and CDR2 SYDVKM. The CDR3 has 14 residues. The ends lost 10 bases at V and 4 bases at J; junction bases unmatched: 11.

This clonotype appeared many times. The chain recombines TRBV6-5 with TRBJ1-1, with a tentative D call TRBD1 (6 bases). The V end was cut by 5 bases, the J end by 8 bases, with 12 bases between. The germline V gene encodes CDR1 MNHEY and CDR2 SVGAGI. This CDR3 has 12 residues. The chain's CDR3 is CASSRHQGEAFF. CDR3 nucleotide sequence: TGTGCCAGCAGTCGTCACCAGGGGGAAGCTTTCTTT.

Ten or more counts support this clonotype. CDR3 protein: CASSQDPGYRGNEQYF. The CDR3 coding sequence is TGTGCCAGCAGCCAAGATCCAGGGTACAGGGGCAACGAGCAGTACTTC. The gene calls are TRBV4-2 and TRBJ2-7, with 7 bases identical to TRBD1. The CDR3 consists of 16 residues. In germline, CDR1 is LGHNA, CDR2 YNFKEQ. The J segment lost 5 bases and the V segment lost 0 bases, leaving 10 bases of the junction unmatched.

This clonotype was counted many times. The rearrangement links TRBV5-1 to TRBJ2-7; D is ambiguous. In germline, CDR1 is SGHRS, CDR2 YFSETQ. Trimming pared 0 bases from V and 0 bases from J, leaving 4 bases between. CDR3 length: 13 residues. The CDR3 bases are TGCGCCAGCAGCTTGGAAAACTCCTACGAGCAGTACTTC. This sequence encodes CASSLENSYEQYF.

Many counts were recorded for this clonotype. The chain uses TRBV20-1 and TRBJ2-3; 7 bases line up with TRBD2. The germline V gene has CDR1 DFQATT and CDR2 SNEGSKA (reference sequence). The V and J ends lost 0 bases and 7 bases, in that order; junction bases with no gene match: 13. The CDR3 has 16 amino acids. The CDR3 DNA sequence: TGCAGTGCTAGAGATCTCCGTGGGAGGGCCGGTTATACGCAGTATTTT. This sequence encodes CSARDLRGRAGYTQYF.

The rearrangement links TRBV20-1 to TRBJ2-5; TRBD1 matches 10 bases. The V segment lost 6 bases and the J segment 5 bases; nucleotides outside the gene matches: 12. CDR3 length: 15 amino acids. The germline V gene encodes CDR1 DFQATT and CDR2 SNEGSKA (reference sequence). The CDR3 DNA reads TGCAGTGCCTCGACAGGGGGCGACCCCTGGGAGACCCAGTACTTC. Its protein is CSASTGGDPWETQYF.

This clonotype occurred many times. V is TRBV10-3 and J is TRBJ1-5; D gene uncertain. The CDR3 has 15 amino acids. The V gene's germline CDR1 is ENHRY and CDR2 SYGVKD. Trimming removed 3 bases from V and 0 bases from J, with 9 bases in between. The CDR3 sequence: CAISESGDSNQPQHF. In nucleotides, the CDR3 is TGTGCCATCAGTGAATCTGGAGATAGCAATCAGCCCCAGCATTTT.

In the case of this clonotype: This sequence may be a read error, since a much larger clone differs from it by one base. The chain links TRBV6-1 to TRBJ2-3; D unresolved. The V gene lost 5 bases and the J gene lost 5 bases, with 17 bases spanning the gap. This CDR3 is 15 amino acids long. CDR1 MNHNS and CDR2 SASEGT come from the germline V gene. As DNA, the CDR3 is TGTGCCAGCAGTAAAGTCATAGGACCGGGAGATACGCAGTATTTT. This gives the protein CASSKVIGPGDTQYF.

This chain links TRBV19 with TRBJ2-1, with D maybe TRBD2 (6 bases). The CDR3 runs 15 residues. Per the germline V gene, CDR1 is LNHDA and CDR2 is SQIVND (reference sequence). Trimming cost V 5 bases and J 5 bases, with 16 bases left between them. CDR3 in DNA: TGTGCCAGTAGTGCCCCTAGCGCGCCTAACAATGAGCAGTTCTTC. This gives the protein CASSAPSAPNNEQFF.

This clonotype has a count of ten or more. V usage is TRBV7-8 and J usage is TRBJ2-1, with 7 bases aligning to TRBD1. V was clipped by 5 bases and J by 5 bases; unmatched bases: 12. This CDR3 region has 16 residues. The germline V gene encodes CDR1 SGHVS and CDR2 FQNEAQ. The DNA for the CDR3 is TGTGCCAGCAGCGGACCGGGACAGACATTAGACAATGAGCAGTTCTTC. Protein: CASSGPGQTLDNEQFF.

The chain carries TRBV4-3 and TRBJ2-5; D assignment may be TRBD1 or TRBD2 (5 bases each). The CDR3 is 16 amino acids. Germline values: CDR1 LGHNA, CDR2 YSLEER. The ends were cut back, 0 bases at V and 4 bases at J, with 15 bases in the middle. The CDR3 region has the DNA TGCGCCAGCAGCCAAGAGGGACCCTTCCTTGGAGAGACCCAGTACTTC. Its protein is CASSQEGPFLGETQYF.

The chain employs TRBV7-2 and TRBJ1-6; a possible D gene is TRBD1 (5 bases). Trimming removed 5 bases at V and 9 bases at J, with 8 bases between. Germline V gives CDR1 SGHTA, CDR2 FQGNSA. The CDR3 sequence is 12 residues long. The CDR3 loop reads CASSPGISPLHF. Here the CDR3 DNA reads TGTGCCAGCAGCCCAGGGATTTCACCCCTCCACTTT. Drawing the rest from reference TRBV7-2 and TRBJ1-6, the complete variable domain is GAGVSQSPSNKVTEKGKDVELRCDPISGHTALYWYRQSLGQGLEFLIYFQGNSAPDKSGLPSDRFSAERTGGSVSTLTIQRTQQEDSAVYLCASSPGISPLHFGNGTRLTVT.

The chain employs TRBV6-2 or TRBV6-3 and TRBJ2-1; TRBD2 matches at 10 bases. Per the germline V gene, CDR1 is MNHEY and CDR2 is SVGEGT. This CDR3 has 20 residues. Unmatched junction bases numbered 13, after V lost 2 bases and J lost 0 bases. In DNA, the CDR3 is TGTGCCAGCAGTTACATAGGTGAACTAGCGGGGAAATACTCCTACAATGAGCAGTTCTTC. Translation: CASSYIGELAGKYSYNEQFF.

This clonotype was observed at least ten times. V gene TRBV15 combines with J gene TRBJ2-5; D gene uncertain. The CDR3 length is 14 residues. CDR1 and CDR2 (germline): LNHNV, YYDKDF (reference sequence). V gave up 2 bases and J gave up 1 base, with 8 bases separating them. This CDR3 is CATSRLSPQETQYF. The CDR3 DNA follows: TGTGCCACCAGCAGATTAAGCCCCCAAGAGACCCAGTACTTC.

This clonotype was found a few times. The chain carries TRBV11-2 and TRBJ2-2, with 11 bases that match TRBD2. Germline V gene sequence: CDR1 SGHAT, CDR2 FQNNGV. This CDR3 is 22 amino acids long. Losses at the gene ends were 1 base for V and 2 bases for J; bases not matched to a gene: 18. DNA for the CDR3: TGTGCCAGCAGCTTAGTATCGCGTGTCACTAGCGGGGGACGCCGAAACACCGGGGAGCTGTTTTTT. Translating it yields CASSLVSRVTSGGRRNTGELFF.

This clonotype was seen a handful of times. The V call is TRBV4-3, the J call TRBJ2-1; 8 bases are a match to TRBD1. V was pared by 0 bases and J by 6 bases, with 4 bases of the junction left unmatched. This CDR3 has 15 amino acids. Germline CDR1 is LGHNA and CDR2 is YSLEER. In nucleotides, the CDR3 is TGCGCCAGCAGCCAAGATGCAGACAGGGGCAATGAGCAGTTCTTC. It codes for CASSQDADRGNEQFF.

This clonotype appeared a few times. The chain employs TRBV29-1 and TRBJ1-2, with a weak D call TRBD1 (5 bases). V was trimmed by 6 bases and J by 0 bases, leaving 14 bases between them. The CDR3 totals 14 residues. CDR1 is SQVTM, CDR2 ANQGSEA, per germline. CDR3 sequence (DNA): TGCAGCGTCCCCAGGGCCCAAGCTAACTATGGCTACACCTTC. This gives the protein CSVPRAQANYGYTF.

This clonotype was counted a few times. The chain has TRBV4-3 and TRBJ1-5; D call uncertain. CDR3 size: 16 residues. From germline, CDR1 is LGHNA and CDR2 YSLEER. V lost 0 bases to trimming and J lost 7 bases, with 16 bases between them. For the CDR3, the DNA is TGCGCCAGCAGCCAAGATTCCCACGGCCGGCGGCAGCCCCAGCATTTT. Its protein is CASSQDSHGRRQPQHF.

This clonotype was detected ten times or more. The J gene is TRBJ2-2, the V gene TRBV28; TRBD2 agrees at 7 bases. CDR1 is MDHEN, CDR2 SYDVKM, per germline. This CDR3 is 16 amino acids long. Trimming took 7 bases from V and 1 from J; bases not matched to a gene: 9. The CDR3 sequence is CASTGEGMMNTGELFF. CDR3 in DNA: TGTGCCAGCACGGGGGAGGGGATGATGAACACCGGGGAGCTGTTTTTT.

This clonotype was recorded a few times. This rearrangement joins TRBV4-2 to TRBJ2-7; unclear D gene. Germline V CDR1 and CDR2: LGHNA, YNFKEQ. V lost 0 bases to trimming and J lost 10 bases, with 13 bases between them. The CDR3 has 13 amino acids. The CDR3 loop reads CASSQDRASTQYF. In nucleotides, the CDR3 is TGTGCCAGCAGCCAAGATAGAGCAAGCACCCAGTACTTC.

This clonotype occurred many times. The rearrangement joins TRBV11-2 to TRBJ2-7; D remains unclear. The V gene lost 2 bases and the J gene lost 7 bases, with 9 bases spanning the gap. The CDR3 is 12 residues long. Germline values: CDR1 SGHAT, CDR2 FQNNGV. The CDR3 sequence is CASSLWMGEQYF. DNA of the CDR3: TGTGCCAGCAGCTTATGGATGGGAGAGCAGTACTTC.

The sample holds many counts of this clonotype. The J gene is TRBJ2-1, the V gene TRBV3-1, with D possibly being TRBD2 (6 bases). Germline CDR1 LGHDT, CDR2 YNNKEL (reference sequence). The CDR3 is made up of 15 amino acids. Trimming shortened V by 0 bases and J by 9 bases, and 15 bases separated the two germline ends. The chain's CDR3 is CASSQDLRGYSEQFF. The CDR3 DNA sequence: TGTGCCAGCAGCCAAGATCTACGGGGGTATAGTGAGCAGTTCTTC.

This clonotype has a count of ten or more. The rearrangement links TRBV9 to TRBJ2-2; TRBD1 might be the D (6 bases). With 2 bases removed from V and 4 bases from J, the gap between germline ends came to 30 bases. The length of the CDR3 is 21 residues. CDR1 is SGDLS and CDR2 is YYNGEE in the germline V gene. CDR3 in DNA: TGTGCCAGCAGCGTCGGTCAGAACTCTCTCGCGAACACCAGGGGCACCGGGGAGCTGTTTTTT. Protein: CASSVGQNSLANTRGTGELFF.

The genes are TRBV7-9 and TRBJ2-1; D perhaps matches TRBD2 (6 bases). The germline gives CDR1 SEHNR, CDR2 FQNEAQ (reference sequence). Trimming stripped 3 bases from V and 11 bases from J, with 14 bases between. The CDR3 has 13 residues. The CDR3 reads CASSFTQGGKQFF. CDR3 bases: TGTGCCAGCAGCTTCACCCAGGGAGGCAAGCAGTTCTTC.

This clonotype has only a few counts. V usage is TRBV28 and J usage is TRBJ2-7; D gene unclear. The germline V and J ends were trimmed by 8 bases and 7 bases, with 15 bases remaining between them. The V gene's germline CDR1 is MDHEN and CDR2 SYDVKM. CDR3 length: 12 amino acids. In DNA form, the CDR3 reads TGTGCCAGCGGCTTGAGAGTCAGGGAGCAGTACTTC. Its translation: CASGLRVREQYF.

This clonotype was seen more than once but under ten times. CDR3 residues: CASSNRQAGGNQPQHF. DNA for the CDR3: TGTGCCAGCAGTAACCGACAGGCTGGGGGCAATCAGCCCCAGCATTTT. This chain connects TRBV27 to TRBJ1-5; D is possibly TRBD1 (6 bases). Germline CDR1 MNHEY, CDR2 SMNVEV (reference sequence). The V and J ends lost 5 bases and 2 bases respectively, with 16 bases between them. The CDR3 has 16 residues.

Ten or more counts support this clonotype. The chain joins TRBV28 to TRBJ1-5, with D unresolved. Germline-derived CDR1 and CDR2 are MDHEN and SYDVKM. CDR3 size: 12 residues. Trimming removed 3 bases from V and 7 bases from J, with 7 bases in between. The DNA for the CDR3 is TGTGCCAGCAGTTTCCCGCCCCAGCCCCAGCATTTT. Amino acid sequence: CASSFPPQPQHF.

This clonotype has only a few counts. The CDR3 protein is CASSYELKGTDTQYF. CDR3 DNA: TGTGCCAGCAGTTACGAGCTAAAGGGCACAGATACGCAGTATTTT. The chain uses TRBV6-5 and TRBJ2-3; D remains ambiguous. The CDR3 covers 15 residues. Germline CDR1 and CDR2: MNHEY and SVGAGI. V was clipped by 2 bases and J by 1 base, with 10 bases between them.

This clonotype appeared a few times. CDR3 sequence (DNA): TGCAGTGCTAGAGATCCGGCGGGAGGGGCTCGGGAGCAGTACTTC. Protein sequence: CSARDPAGGAREQYF. The chain couples TRBV20-1 to TRBJ2-7; 9 bases are shared with TRBD2. Looked up from germline, CDR1 is DFQATT and CDR2 is SNEGSKA (reference sequence). With 0 bases clipped from V and 7 bases from J, the junction kept 10 bases outside the gene matches. The CDR3 loop spans 15 amino acids.

CDR3 sequence (DNA): TGTGCCAGCCGTCCCGGGACAGGGGAGAATCAGCCCCAGCATTTT. Protein sequence: CASRPGTGENQPQHF. J is TRBJ1-5 and V is TRBV28; 10 bases fit TRBD1. This CDR3 spans 15 amino acids. CDR1 MDHEN and CDR2 SYDVKM come from the germline V gene. V lost 8 bases and J lost 4; bases outside the gene matches: 8.